This paragraph reports one T cell receptor (beta chain). Authors' data handling: Estimation of nucleated cell counts was performed using reference gene primer amplification. This table comes from immunoSEQ multiplex PCR, and its TCRdb copy is limited to in-frame clones, with some not included. That table furnishes V, J and clone size, whereas the DNA furnished D and trimming. The sample records 96,000 or so clones, approximately 90% being singletons. Germline-derived CDR1 and CDR2 are SGHVS and FQNEAQ. The CDR3 is made up of 15 amino acids. V shed 1 base, J shed 4 bases, and the junction held 5 bases outside the gene matches. This entry is derived from a study of blood T cell repertoires in COVID-19. Study-wide context: Spain, Italy and the United States supplied samples that represented acute and convalescent COVID-19. T cells, B-cell-depleted T cells, or PBMCs provided the cDNA or gDNA that served as material.

This receptor was obtained from a man aged 60 to 69 with acute or convalescent COVID-19. V and J are TRBV7-8 and TRBJ2-7, with TRBD2 identical over 9 bases. The material sequenced was peripheral blood. The chain's CDR3 is CASSLGSGSRYEQYF. The CDR3 region has the DNA TGTGCCAGCAGCTTAGGTAGCGGGAGTCGGTACGAGCAGTACTTC.